This T cell receptor (beta chain) was captured by sequencing in a study of blood T cell repertoires in COVID-19. For the study at large: The origin of the acute and convalescent COVID-19 samples was the United States, Italy and Spain.

Germline CDR1 SGHNT, CDR2 YYREEE (reference sequence). The ends were cut back, 3 bases at V and 3 bases at J, with 7 bases in the middle. This CDR3 spans 13 amino acids. Clinical history as reported by participants underpinned cohort assignment. Cohort 3 donors were reported recovered after two negative PCRs, clearance, or symptom resolution. Data came from immunoSEQ multiplex PCR; TCRdb stores just in-frame clones and leaves some out. The sample lists roughly 400,000 clones; 80% to 90% were seen once. Sequenced sample: PBMCs or T cells enriched from blood (not recorded which). V usage is TRBV5-4 and J usage is TRBJ2-1, with D possibly matching TRBD1 (5 bases). This sequence was found in a young man who had recovered from COVID-19. In DNA, the CDR3 is TGTGCCAGCAGCTATGACAGCTACAATGAGCAGTTCTTC. This sequence encodes CASSYDSYNEQFF.